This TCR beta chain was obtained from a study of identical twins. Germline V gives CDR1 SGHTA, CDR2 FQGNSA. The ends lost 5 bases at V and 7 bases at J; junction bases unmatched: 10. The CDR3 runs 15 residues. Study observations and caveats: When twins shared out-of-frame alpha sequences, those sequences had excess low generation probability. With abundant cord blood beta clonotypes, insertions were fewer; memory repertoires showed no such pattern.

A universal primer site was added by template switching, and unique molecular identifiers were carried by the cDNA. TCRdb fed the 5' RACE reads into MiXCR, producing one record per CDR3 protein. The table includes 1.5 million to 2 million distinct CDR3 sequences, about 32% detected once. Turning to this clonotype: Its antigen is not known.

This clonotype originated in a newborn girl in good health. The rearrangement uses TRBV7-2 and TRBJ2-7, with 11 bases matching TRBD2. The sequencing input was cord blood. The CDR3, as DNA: TGTGCCAGCAGCCTCCGACTAGCGGGGATTAGGGAGCAGTACTTC. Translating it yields CASSLRLAGIREQYF.